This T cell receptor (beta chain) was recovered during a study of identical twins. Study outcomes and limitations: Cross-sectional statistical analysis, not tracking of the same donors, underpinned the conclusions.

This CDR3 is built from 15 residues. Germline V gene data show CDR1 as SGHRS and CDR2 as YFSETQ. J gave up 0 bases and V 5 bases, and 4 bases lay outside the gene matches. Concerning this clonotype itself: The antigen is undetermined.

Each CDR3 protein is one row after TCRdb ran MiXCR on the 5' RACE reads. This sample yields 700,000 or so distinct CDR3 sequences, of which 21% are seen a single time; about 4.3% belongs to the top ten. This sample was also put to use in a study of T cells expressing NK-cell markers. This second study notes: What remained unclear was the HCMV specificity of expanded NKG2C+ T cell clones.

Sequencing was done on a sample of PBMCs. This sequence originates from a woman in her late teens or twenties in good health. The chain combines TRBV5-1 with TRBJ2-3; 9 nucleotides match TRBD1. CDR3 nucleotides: TGCGCCAGCAGATTCGGGACAGGGAGCACAGATACGCAGTATTTT. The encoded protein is CASRFGTGSTDTQYF.